The clone carrying this TCR beta chain was picked up a small number of times. These data come from a study of T cells after yellow fever vaccination. UMIs and a universal primer site were added when TCR cDNA was made by 5'RACE template switching. In TCRdb, the 5' RACE reads were re-called with MiXCR into one record per CDR3 protein. The repertoire has some 600,000 distinct CDR3 sequences, 17% of them found once; the top ten carry roughly 17%. The CDR3 runs 12 residues. V lost 6 bases, J lost 3 bases, and 3 bases stayed unmatched. Germline V gene lookup returns CDR1 DFQATT and CDR2 SNEGSKA (reference sequence).

The chain uses TRBV20-1 and TRBJ2-7; 9 bases map to TRBD1. The receptor comes from a man aged 18 to 30 who received the YFV17D yellow fever vaccine. Source: PBMCs, taken 5 days after the first yellow fever vaccination. CDR3 DNA: TGCAGTGCCCGGGACAGGGTCTACGAGCAGTACTTC. This codes for CSARDRVYEQYF.